This T cell receptor beta chain was captured by sequencing in a study of OX40 agonist ivuxolimab in advanced cancers. Study-wide background: Patients receiving dose escalation had hepatocellular carcinoma, melanoma, renal cell or head and neck cancer. One patient with hepatocellular carcinoma and two with cutaneous melanoma, three in all, had partial responses.

The study's findings and limits: At 0.1 to 3.0 mg/kg and by week 6, clonal expansion occurred in CD4+ and CD8+ blood T cells.

As to this clone: Its specificity is not known.

This CDR3 region has 15 residues. V lost 1 base and J 4 bases, leaving 13 bases between the germline ends. CDR1 is SGHDN, CDR2 FVKESK, per germline. Clones were sequenced by immunoSEQ multiplex PCR, and TCRdb holds only the in-frame ones, with some missing. The top ten hold 0.54% of the sample, which has around 100,000 clones, less than 95% seen once. This sequence was found in an adult with an advanced solid tumor such as melanoma, head and neck, liver or kidney cancer. V and J are TRBV14 and TRBJ1-2; the D gene is possibly TRBD1 (6 bases). The material sequenced was CD4+ or CD8+ T cells sorted from blood, taken in a trial of the OX40 agonist ivuxolimab. The chain's CDR3 is CASSQVMNRAYGYTF. CDR3 nucleotides: TGTGCCAGCAGCCAAGTAATGAACAGGGCCTATGGCTACACCTTC.